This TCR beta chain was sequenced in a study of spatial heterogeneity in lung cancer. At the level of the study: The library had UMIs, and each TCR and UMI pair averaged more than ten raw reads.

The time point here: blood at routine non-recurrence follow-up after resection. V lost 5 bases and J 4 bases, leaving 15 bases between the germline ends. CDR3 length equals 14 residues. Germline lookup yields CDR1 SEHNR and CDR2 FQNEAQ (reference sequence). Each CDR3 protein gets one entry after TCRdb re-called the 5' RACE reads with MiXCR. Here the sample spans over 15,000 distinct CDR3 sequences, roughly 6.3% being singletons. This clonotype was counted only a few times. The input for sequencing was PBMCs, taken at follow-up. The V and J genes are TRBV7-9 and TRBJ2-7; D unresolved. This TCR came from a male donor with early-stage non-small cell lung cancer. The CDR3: CASSLNWGSYEQYF. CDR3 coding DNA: TGTGCCAGCAGCCTGAATTGGGGATCGTACGAGCAGTACTTC.